Below, 27 T cell receptor beta chains from the same sample are listed, as sequenced in a study of blood T cell repertoires in COVID-19. Clones were read by immunoSEQ multiplex PCR, and TCRdb kept only the in-frame ones, dropping some. This repertoire shows tens of thousands of clones, roughly 80% found once; its top ten account for 25% to 35%. Source material: peripheral blood. The receptors originated from a woman aged 70-85 years with acute or convalescent COVID-19.

This clone has only one observation. The chain couples TRBV14 to TRBJ1-3, with no clear D. This CDR3 comprises 17 residues. Germline lookup yields CDR1 SGHDN and CDR2 FVKESK. V gave up 0 bases and J gave up 0 bases, with 12 bases separating them. CDR3 DNA: TGTGCCAGCAGCCAAGATCACAGAGAGTTCTCTGGAAACACCATATATTTT. This gives the protein CASSQDHREFSGNTIYF.

This clone was observed once. This sequence joins TRBV14 and TRBJ2-7, with TRBD2 matching 8 bases. The germline V gene encodes CDR1 SGHDN and CDR2 FVKESK. This CDR3 contains 15 residues. J was trimmed by 0 bases and V by 1 base; bases with no gene match: 2. The CDR3 DNA reads TGTGCCAGCAGCCAAGCTCGGGGGGGCTCCTACGAGCAGTACTTC. As protein: CASSQARGGSYEQYF.

J is TRBJ1-5 and V is TRBV6-5; TRBD1 matches at 9 bases. The CDR3 covers 14 residues. Germline trimming cut 10 bases from V and 6 bases from J; bases unmatched to any gene: 10. The V gene's germline CDR1 is MNHEY and CDR2 SVGAGI. CDR3 sequence: CAIFTGGQGQPQHF. CDR3 coding DNA: TGTGCCATCTTTACAGGGGGCCAGGGTCAGCCCCAGCATTTT.

There are a few counts of this clone. This rearrangement joins TRBV5-1 to TRBJ1-2, with 7 bases lining up with TRBD1. The CDR3 is made up of 13 amino acids. CDR1 and CDR2 from the germline V gene are SGHRS and YFSETQ. Losses at the gene ends were 3 bases for V and 7 bases for J; bases not matched to a gene: 6. The CDR3 nucleotides are TGCGCCAGCAGCTCGGAGGGGGCGGTTGGCTACACCTTC. Protein: CASSSEGAVGYTF.

This clone occurred once. The genes are TRBV20-1 and TRBJ2-1, with D uncertain. Germline assignment: CDR1 DFQATT and CDR2 SNEGSKA (reference sequence). The CDR3 has 16 residues. Trimming shortened V by 3 bases and J by 3 bases, and 18 bases separated the two germline ends. CDR3 protein: CSASFVNSVIYNEQFF. The CDR3 DNA reads TGCAGTGCTAGTTTCGTGAATTCGGTTATCTACAATGAGCAGTTCTTC.

This chain joins TRBV19 and TRBJ1-5, with TRBD1 matching over 8 bases. CDR1 is LNHDA, CDR2 SQIVND, per germline (reference sequence). The CDR3 spans 16 residues. V was clipped by 5 bases and J by 0 bases; unmatched bases: 6. This chain's CDR3 is CASSVDRGYSNQPQHF. CDR3 coding DNA: TGTGCCAGTAGTGTCGACAGGGGATATAGCAATCAGCCCCAGCATTTT. The variable domain in full, completed from reference TRBV19 and TRBJ1-5, reads DGGITQSPKYLFRKEGQNVTLSCEQNLNHDAMYWYRQDPGQGLRLIYYSQIVNDFQKGDIAEGYSVSREKKESFPLTVTSAQKNPTAFYLCASSVDRGYSNQPQHFGDGTRLSIL.

This chain connects TRBV19 to TRBJ1-4, with a weak D call TRBD1 (6 bases). Germline CDR1 reads LNHDA; CDR2 reads SQIVND (reference sequence). The CDR3 is 15 amino acids. Trimming pared 1 base from V and 5 bases from J, leaving 11 bases between. CDR3 sequence reads: CASSIGEGQNEKLFF. CDR3 in DNA: TGTGCCAGTAGTATAGGGGAAGGACAGAATGAAAAACTGTTTTTT.

The V call is TRBV19, the J call TRBJ1-3; 8 bases are shared with TRBD1. The J segment lost 2 bases and the V segment lost 8 bases, leaving 5 bases of the junction unmatched. CDR1 is LNHDA, CDR2 SQIVND, per germline (reference sequence). The CDR3 has 14 residues. The DNA for the CDR3 is TGTGCCAGTGGGGACAGGTCGGCTGGAAACACCATATATTTT. This gives the protein CASGDRSAGNTIYF.

This clone was counted between two and nine times. The genes are TRBV5-1 and TRBJ1-4, with no clear D. The CDR3 has 16 residues. Germline values: CDR1 SGHRS, CDR2 YFSETQ. V was clipped by 0 bases and J by 8 bases, with 17 bases between them. The CDR3 region is CASSLGFGRGEEKLFF. The CDR3 DNA reads as TGCGCCAGCAGCTTGGGATTCGGGAGAGGAGAGGAAAAACTGTTTTTT.

This chain uses TRBV5-1 with TRBJ1-2, with 9 bases matching TRBD1. V was clipped by 2 bases and J by 8 bases; unmatched bases: 10. The germline V gene has CDR1 SGHRS and CDR2 YFSETQ. CDR3 length: 15 residues. The CDR3 sequence is CASSFGHTGGGGYTF. The CDR3 coding sequence is TGCGCCAGCAGCTTTGGTCACACAGGGGGCGGAGGCTACACCTTC.

In this sample, this clone turned up once. This chain connects TRBV7-2 to TRBJ2-2; 7 nucleotides line up with TRBD1. The CDR3 contains 14 residues. Unmatched junction bases numbered 4, after V lost 4 bases and J lost 5 bases. Germline loops: CDR1 SGHTA, CDR2 FQGNSA. CDR3 sequence: CASSSTGVTGELFF. In nucleotides, the CDR3 is TGTGCCAGCAGCTCCACAGGGGTTACCGGGGAGCTGTTTTTT. The variable domain in full, with the rest retrieved from reference TRBV7-2 and TRBJ2-2, is GAGVSQSPSNKVTEKGKDVELRCDPISGHTALYWYRQSLGQGLEFLIYFQGNSAPDKSGLPSDRFSAERTGGSVSTLTIQRTQQEDSAVYLCASSSTGVTGELFFGEGSRLTVL.

The rearrangement links TRBV19 to TRBJ1-6, with D tentatively TRBD1 (5 bases). CDR3 size: 14 residues. CDR1 and CDR2 from the germline V gene are LNHDA and SQIVND (reference sequence). Trimming stripped 6 bases from V and 4 bases from J, with 10 bases between. DNA of the CDR3: TGTGCCAGTAGCTGGGGCCAGTATAATTCACCCCTCCACTTT. Encoded protein: CASSWGQYNSPLHF.

This clone was recorded once. The chain is built from TRBV5-1 and TRBJ2-2; 11 bases agree with TRBD2. The CDR3 length is 16 residues. V was clipped by 1 base and J by 7 bases; unmatched bases: 6. Germline-derived CDR1 and CDR2 are SGHRS and YFSETQ. CDR3 amino acids: CASSLTSGSNGGELFF. For the CDR3, the DNA is TGCGCCAGCAGCTTGACTAGCGGGAGCAACGGCGGGGAGCTGTTTTTT.

The chain has TRBV9 and TRBJ2-3; TRBD2 aligns across 7 bases. V lost 2 bases, J lost 4 bases, and 7 bases stayed unmatched. This CDR3 spans 15 amino acids. Per the germline V gene, CDR1 is SGDLS and CDR2 is YYNGEE. DNA for the CDR3: TGTGCCAGCAGCGTTAGTGGGGGGGACGCAGATACGCAGTATTTT. Its protein is CASSVSGGDADTQYF.

Turning to this clone: Germline and junction disagree at one end, which may indicate a read error. The chain has TRBV6-5 and TRBJ1-1; D unresolved. The CDR3 sequence is 13 residues long. Germline V lookup: CDR1 MNHEY, CDR2 SVGAGI. The CDR3 here is CASSYSDYTEAFF. The CDR3 DNA reads as TGTGCCAGCAGCTACTCCGACTACACTGAAGCTTTCTTT.

The chain uses TRBV3-1 (or the pseudogene TRBV3-2) and TRBJ2-7, with D perhaps matching TRBD1 (7 bases). This CDR3 contains 16 residues. Trimming removed 1 base at V and 4 bases at J, with 17 bases between. Germline V gives CDR1 LGHDT, CDR2 YNNKEL (reference sequence). The CDR3 DNA is TGTGCCAGCAGCCAAGTAACGCGGGACAGCCATTACGAGCAGTACTTC. This encodes CASSQVTRDSHYEQYF.

This clone was found once. CDR3: CASGLGSGGSTDTQYF. DNA of the CDR3: TGTGCTAGTGGTTTGGGTAGCGGGGGAAGCACAGATACGCAGTATTTT. The rearrangement joins TRBV12-5 to TRBJ2-3; TRBD2 matches at 9 bases. The CDR3 runs to 16 residues. The germline V gene encodes CDR1 LGHNT and CDR2 FRNRAP. J gave up 0 bases and V 1 base, and 2 bases lay outside the gene matches.

The chain carries TRBV5-1 and TRBJ1-4; D may be TRBD1 (6 bases). The CDR3 length is 14 residues. Germline CDR1 SGHRS, CDR2 YFSETQ. Trimming shortened V by 3 bases and J by 4 bases, and 10 bases separated the two germline ends. CDR3 DNA: TGCGCCAGCAGCTCCGGACAGTATAATGAAAAACTGTTTTTT. Translated: CASSSGQYNEKLFF.

This chain uses TRBV19 with TRBJ2-1, with 8 bases lining up with TRBD1. V shed 8 bases and J 2 bases; nucleotides not matched to a gene: 5. This CDR3 region has 14 residues. The germline CDR1 and CDR2 sequences are LNHDA and SQIVND (reference sequence). The CDR3 region is CASGDRGAYNEQFF. The CDR3, as DNA: TGTGCCAGTGGAGACAGGGGAGCCTACAATGAGCAGTTCTTC.

The DNA for the CDR3 is TGCGCCAGCAGTGAGTCTGGGCGCACAGATACGCAGTATTTT. Protein product: CASSESGRTDTQYF. This rearrangement joins TRBV10-1 to TRBJ2-3; D call uncertain. Trimming removed 0 bases from V and 1 base from J, with 5 bases in between. CDR1 and CDR2 from the germline V gene are WNHNN and SYGVQD (reference sequence). CDR3 size: 14 residues.

The gene calls are TRBV28 and TRBJ1-1; 12 positions agree with TRBD1. V shed 6 bases and J 7 bases; nucleotides not matched to a gene: 9. CDR3 length equals 15 residues. The germline V gene encodes CDR1 MDHEN and CDR2 SYDVKM. CDR3 DNA: TGTGCCAGCAGGGGACAGGGGGCAAGTGAATTTGAAGCTTTCTTT. This codes for CASRGQGASEFEAFF.

This clone was recorded a few times. V and J are TRBV27 and TRBJ1-5, with 12 bases matching TRBD1. Unmatched junction bases numbered 6, after V lost 3 bases and J lost 6 bases. The CDR3 totals 16 residues. Germline V CDR1 and CDR2: MNHEY, SMNVEV (reference sequence). In DNA, the CDR3 is TGTGCCAGCAGTTTCTTGGGACAGGGGGCGTTTCAGCCCCAGCATTTT. Amino acids: CASSFLGQGAFQPQHF.

The V gene is TRBV5-1, the J gene TRBJ1-1; the D gene is possibly TRBD1 (6 bases). Germline V gene lookup returns CDR1 SGHRS and CDR2 YFSETQ. Trimming left V 5 bases short and J 4 bases short, with 18 bases between. The CDR3 is 15 amino acids. CDR3 sequence: CASRYEQGVGTEAFF. The CDR3 region has the DNA TGCGCCAGCAGATACGAACAGGGAGTCGGCACTGAAGCTTTCTTT.

The DNA for the CDR3 is TGCAGCGGTCGGGACTTTCTCTACGAGCAGTACTTC. Its protein product is CSGRDFLYEQYF. V gene TRBV29-1 combines with J gene TRBJ2-7, with TRBD2 as a possible D gene (6 bases). Per the germline V gene, CDR1 is SQVTM and CDR2 is ANQGSEA. The CDR3 loop spans 12 amino acids. V was shortened by 7 bases and J by 3 bases, with 13 bases between the two germline ends.

Here the CDR3 reads CASSLVVSGDTDTQYF. The CDR3 DNA is TGCGCCAGCAGCTTGGTCGTTAGCGGGGACACAGATACGCAGTATTTT. The chain links TRBV5-1 to TRBJ2-3; 8 bases agree with TRBD2. V lost 0 bases to trimming and J lost 2 bases; unmatched junction nucleotides: 5. Germline V gene data show CDR1 as SGHRS and CDR2 as YFSETQ. This CDR3 has 16 amino acids.

This chain uses TRBV18 with TRBJ2-1; TRBD1 aligns across 8 bases. Germline values: CDR1 KGHSH, CDR2 LQKENI. V shed 1 base and J 14 bases; nucleotides not matched to a gene: 7. CDR3 length: 13 amino acids. CDR3 region: CASSPQTADREFF. DNA of the CDR3: TGTGCCAGCTCACCACAGACCGCGGACAGGGAGTTCTTC. The full variable domain, completed using reference TRBV18 and TRBJ2-1, is NAGVMQNPRHLVRRRGQEARLRCSPMKGHSHVYWYRQLPEEGLKFMVYLQKENIIDESGMPKERFSAEFPKEGPSILRIQQVVRGDSAAYFCASSPQTADREFFGPGTRLTVL.

The table lists this clone with a few counts. The chain recombines TRBV28 with TRBJ2-5; 9 nucleotides agree with TRBD1. Per germline, CDR1 MDHEN and CDR2 SYDVKM. The CDR3 consists of 13 residues. Losses at the gene ends were 6 bases for V and 2 bases for J; bases not matched to a gene: 1. The CDR3 here is CASRTGGQETQYF. The CDR3 region has the DNA TGTGCCAGCAGGACAGGGGGACAAGAGACCCAGTACTTC.